The 13 T cell receptor beta chains presented below share a single source sample, sequenced in a study of cytomegalovirus exposure and HLA in healthy donors. Only in-frame clones appear in the TCRdb table, and some are missing; sequencing was by immunoSEQ multiplex PCR. The table lists roughly 200,000 clones, roughly nine tenths of them singletons. The sequenced material came from PBMCs. All receptors come from a man aged 25-40 years in good health and CMV-seropositive.

The chain joins TRBV30 to TRBJ2-7; 10 nucleotides line up with TRBD2. V lost 0 bases, J lost 4 bases, and 9 bases stayed unmatched. In germline, CDR1 is GTSNPN, CDR2 SVGIG (reference sequence). The CDR3 spans 16 residues. The DNA of the CDR3 is TGTGCCTGGAGTGTACTCCTAGCGGGAGTTGAGTACGAGCAGTACTTC. The encoded protein is CAWSVLLAGVEYEQYF.

The V call is TRBV30, the J call TRBJ1-5; D is undetermined. Trimming removed 4 bases from V and 2 bases from J, with 9 bases in between. CDR1 GTSNPN and CDR2 SVGIG come from the germline V gene (reference sequence). This CDR3 is built from 13 residues. This chain's CDR3 is CAWTKARNQPQHF. The CDR3 nucleotides are TGTGCCTGGACAAAGGCCCGCAATCAGCCCCAGCATTTT.

The chain carries TRBV5-6 and TRBJ1-5; TRBD1 matches at 7 bases. Germline CDR1 is SGHDT and CDR2 is YYEEEE. V gave up 2 bases and J gave up 5 bases; unmatched junction bases: 4. The CDR3 runs to 14 residues. Here the CDR3 DNA reads TGTGCCAGCAGCTTCAGGGGGTCCGATCAGCCCCAGCATTTT. It yields the protein CASSFRGSDQPQHF.

This chain uses TRBV21-1 with TRBJ2-7; the D call TRBD2 from the table was never checked on the DNA. TRBV21-1 is shown as a pseudogene. This CDR3 region has 15 residues. The CDR3 sequence is CASSSRMQEGWEQYF. The CDR3 DNA is TGTGCCAGCAGCTCTCGGATGCAAGAGGGTTGGGAGCAGTACTTC.

This chain joins TRBV10-3 and TRBJ1-4, with 8 nucleotides matching TRBD1. V lost 6 bases, J lost 0 bases, and 6 bases stayed unmatched. This CDR3 comprises 16 residues. CDR1 ENHRY and CDR2 SYGVKD come from the germline V gene. The CDR3 sequence: CAIRPGQDATNEKLFF. The CDR3 nucleotides read TGTGCCATCAGACCGGGACAGGATGCAACTAATGAAAAACTGTTTTTT.

The gene calls are TRBV5-1 and TRBJ2-7; D unresolved. Germline V CDR1 and CDR2: SGHRS, YFSETQ. V was trimmed by 0 bases and J by 1 base, leaving 8 bases between them. The CDR3 is 14 residues long. The CDR3 region has the DNA TGCGCCAGCAGCTTGGTGGGCGCATCCTACGAGCAGTACTTC. Its protein is CASSLVGASYEQYF.

V gene TRBV11-2 combines with J gene TRBJ2-5; TRBD2 might be the D (6 bases). V was cut by 5 bases and J by 5 bases, with 15 bases left in between. This CDR3 has 14 residues. CDR1 SGHAT and CDR2 FQNNGV come from the germline V gene. CDR3 in amino acids: CASSPLGGRETQYF. CDR3 bases: TGTGCCAGCAGCCCTCTCGGGGGTAGGGAGACCCAGTACTTC.

The rearrangement joins TRBV12-5 to TRBJ2-1, with a weak D call TRBD2 (6 bases). Germline V gives CDR1 LGHNT, CDR2 FRNRAP. Trimming removed 5 bases at V and 7 bases at J, with 18 bases between. This CDR3 contains 15 residues. CDR3 in DNA: TGTGCTAGTGGTCCCGGGGGAGCCCGGTTGAATGAGCAGTTCTTC. Translating gives CASGPGGARLNEQFF.

This chain connects TRBV7-9 to TRBJ2-1; D is unresolved. This CDR3 region has 12 residues. CDR1 SEHNR and CDR2 FQNEAQ come from the germline V gene (reference sequence). V shed 3 bases and J shed 6 bases, with 6 bases lying between them. The CDR3 sequence is CASSFTANEQFF. The CDR3 DNA follows: TGTGCCAGCAGCTTTACTGCCAATGAGCAGTTCTTC.

The chain combines TRBV1 with TRBJ2-4; the tabulated D call, TRBD2, remains unverified against the DNA. TRBV1 is termed a pseudogene. The CDR3 runs 18 residues. The CDR3: CTSSQEVGGFWAKNIQYF. CDR3 bases: TGCACCAGCAGCCAAGAAGTGGGAGGCTTTTGGGCCAAAAACATTCAGTACTTC.

This chain uses TRBV6-5 with TRBJ2-1; 12 bases are shared with TRBD2. Looked up from germline, CDR1 is MNHEY and CDR2 is SVGAGI. Trimming removed 10 bases from V and 4 bases from J; junction bases left unmatched: 8. This CDR3 region has 15 residues. The CDR3 loop reads CATTAGTSGYNEQFF. The CDR3 region has the DNA TGTGCCACCACCGCCGGGACTAGCGGGTACAATGAGCAGTTCTTC.

The chain is built from TRBV28 and TRBJ1-1, with D uncertain. CDR1 MDHEN and CDR2 SYDVKM come from the germline V gene. This CDR3 is 12 amino acids long. V was cut by 6 bases and J by 3 bases, with 8 bases left in between. The CDR3 region is CASSPFYTEAFF. The CDR3 coding sequence is TGTGCCAGCAGCCCGTTTTACACTGAAGCTTTCTTT.

This sequence joins TRBV5-6 and TRBJ1-2, with D maybe TRBD1 (6 bases). V lost 6 bases and J 1 base, leaving 10 bases between the germline ends. The CDR3 consists of 13 residues. CDR1 and CDR2 from the germline V gene are SGHDT and YYEEEE. The CDR3 sequence is CASKGTNNYGYTF. In DNA form, the CDR3 reads TGTGCCAGCAAAGGGACAAATAACTATGGCTACACCTTC.